This T cell receptor (beta chain) was captured by sequencing in a study of immune evolution from preneoplasia to lung adenocarcinoma. On this clone: Its antigen is not identified.

This table comes from immunoSEQ multiplex PCR, and its TCRdb copy is limited to in-frame clones, with some not included. The sample consists of some 7,000 clones, around 80% of them appearing once. Points from the study as a whole: Later-stage lesions seemingly showed higher T cell density and diversity than normal lung.

CDR1 is SGHTA and CDR2 is FQGNSA in the germline V gene. V lost 3 bases to trimming and J lost 5 bases, with 13 bases between them. The CDR3 is made up of 14 amino acids. Patient tissue came from resections in Japan or China, 2014–2017. This TCR derives from a person aged 60-79 years with lung adenocarcinoma. The sample was FFPE adjacent normal lung tissue. This rearrangement joins TRBV7-2 to TRBJ2-5; no reliable D call. The CDR3 DNA is TGTGCCAGCAGCTTTCCATGGGCTCTGGAGACCCAGTACTTC. Translating it yields CASSFPWALETQYF. Supplemented by reference TRBV7-2 and TRBJ2-5, the full variable domain reads GAGVSQSPSNKVTEKGKDVELRCDPISGHTALYWYRQSLGQGLEFLIYFQGNSAPDKSGLPSDRFSAERTGGSVSTLTIQRTQQEDSAVYLCASSFPWALETQYFGPGTRLLVL.